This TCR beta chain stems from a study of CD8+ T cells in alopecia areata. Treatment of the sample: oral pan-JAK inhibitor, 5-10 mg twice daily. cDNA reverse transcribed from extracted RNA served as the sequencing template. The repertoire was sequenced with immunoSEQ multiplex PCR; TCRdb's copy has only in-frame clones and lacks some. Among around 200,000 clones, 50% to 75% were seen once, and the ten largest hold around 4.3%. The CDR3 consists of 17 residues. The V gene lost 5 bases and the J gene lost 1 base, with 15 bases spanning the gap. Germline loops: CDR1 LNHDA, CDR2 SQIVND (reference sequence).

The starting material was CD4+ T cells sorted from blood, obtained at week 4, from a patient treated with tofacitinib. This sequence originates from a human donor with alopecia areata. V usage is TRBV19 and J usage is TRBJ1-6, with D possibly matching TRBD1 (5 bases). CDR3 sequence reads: CASSVPRAGSYNSPLHF. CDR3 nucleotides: TGTGCCAGTAGTGTACCCAGGGCCGGATCCTATAATTCACCCCTCCACTTT.